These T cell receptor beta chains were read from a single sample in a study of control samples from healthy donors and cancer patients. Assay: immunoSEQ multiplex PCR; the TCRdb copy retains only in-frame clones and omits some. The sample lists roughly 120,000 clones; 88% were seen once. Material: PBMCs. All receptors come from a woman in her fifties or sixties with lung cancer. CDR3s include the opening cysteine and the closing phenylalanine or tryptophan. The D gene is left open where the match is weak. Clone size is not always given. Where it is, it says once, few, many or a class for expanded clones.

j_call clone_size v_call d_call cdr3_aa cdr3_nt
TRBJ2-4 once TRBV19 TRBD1 CASSRGGTGIQYF TGTGCCAGTAGTAGGGGAGGGACAGGGATTCAGTACTTC
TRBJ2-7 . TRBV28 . CASSPLYRNYYEQYF TGTGCCAGCAGTCCCTTGTACAGGAATTACTACGAGCAGTACTTC
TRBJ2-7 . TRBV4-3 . CASSQAHAGRLYF TGCGCCAGCAGCCAAGCCCATGCGGGACGGTTATACTTC
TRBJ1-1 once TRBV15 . CATSRDWSRGGTEAFF TGTGCCACCAGCAGAGATTGGAGCAGGGGAGGCACTGAAGCTTTCTTT
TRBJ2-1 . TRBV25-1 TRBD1 CASTGTGGYNEQFF TGTGCCAGCACCGGTACAGGGGGCTACAATGAGCAGTTCTTC
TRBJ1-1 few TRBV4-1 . CASSHQGTEAFF TGCGCCAGCAGCCACCAAGGCACTGAAGCTTTCTTT
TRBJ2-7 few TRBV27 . CASSLTRESYEQYF TGTGCCAGCAGTTTAACTAGGGAATCCTACGAGCAGTACTTC
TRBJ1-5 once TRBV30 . CAWRPWDGNQPQHF TGTGCCTGGAGGCCGTGGGATGGGAATCAGCCCCAGCATTTT
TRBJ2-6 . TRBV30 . CAWSTGANVLTF TGTGCCTGGAGTACGGGGGCCAACGTCCTGACTTTC
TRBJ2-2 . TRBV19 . CASRMTGLNTGELFF TGTGCCAGTAGGATGACAGGCTTGAACACCGGGGAGCTGTTTTTT
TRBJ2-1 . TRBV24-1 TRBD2 CATRGRGLAGYNEQFF TGTGCCACCAGGGGGAGGGGACTAGCGGGGTACAATGAGCAGTTCTTC
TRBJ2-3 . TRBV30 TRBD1 CAWGGQAYITDTQYF TGTGCCTGGGGGGGACAGGCCTATATCACAGATACGCAGTATTTT
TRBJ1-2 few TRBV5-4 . CASSLSPGTGIYGYTF TGTGCCAGCAGCTTGAGCCCCGGGACGGGAATCTATGGCTACACCTTC
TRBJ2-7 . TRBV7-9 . CASSSWTVSYEQYF TGTGCCAGCAGCTCTTGGACCGTTTCCTACGAGCAGTACTTC
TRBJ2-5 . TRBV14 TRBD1 CASNSRGSPSQETQYF TGTGCCAGCAACTCCAGGGGGTCCCCGTCTCAAGAGACCCAGTACTTC
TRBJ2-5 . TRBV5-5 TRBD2 CASSRLAGGQETQYF TGTGCCAGCAGCCGGCTAGCGGGGGGGCAGGAGACCCAGTACTTC
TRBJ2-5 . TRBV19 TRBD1 CASSMTGLETQYF TGTGCCAGTAGTATGACAGGGCTTGAGACCCAGTACTTC
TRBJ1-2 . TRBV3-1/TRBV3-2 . CASSQEGSRGYGYTF TGTGCCAGCAGCCAAGAAGGGAGCAGAGGCTATGGCTACACCTTC
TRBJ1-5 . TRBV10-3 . CAISDSIDGNQPQHF TGTGCCATCAGTGATTCAATAGACGGCAATCAGCCCCAGCATTTT
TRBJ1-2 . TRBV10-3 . CAISEDRRLYGYTF TGTGCCATCAGTGAGGACAGGCGTCTGTATGGCTACACCTTC
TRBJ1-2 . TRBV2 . CASSEANILGGERPGYTF TGTGCCAGCAGTGAAGCCAACATTTTAGGGGGGGAGCGGCCGGGCTACACCTTC
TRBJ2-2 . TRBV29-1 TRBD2 CSVASGGRASGELFF TGCAGCGTTGCTTCTGGCGGGAGGGCCTCCGGGGAGCTGTTTTTT
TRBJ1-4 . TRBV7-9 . CAGSLLAEAGEKLFF TGTGCCGGCAGCCTCCTTGCCGAAGCCGGAGAAAAACTGTTTTTT
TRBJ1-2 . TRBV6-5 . CASSYVRDYGYTF TGTGCCAGCAGTTACGTGAGGGACTATGGCTACACCTTC
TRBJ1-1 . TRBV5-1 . CASSSSGLNTEAFF TGCGCCAGCAGCTCGTCAGGGTTGAACACTGAAGCTTTCTTT
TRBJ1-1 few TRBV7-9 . CASSPGAGGDTEAFF TGTGCCAGCAGCCCCGGGGCGGGGGGTGACACTGAAGCTTTCTTT
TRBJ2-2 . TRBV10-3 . CAIREMTVSGELFF TGTGCCATCAGGGAAATGACAGTTTCAGGGGAGCTGTTTTTT
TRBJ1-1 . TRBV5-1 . CATKGGSTDTEAFF TGCGCCACCAAGGGAGGTTCTACGGACACTGAAGCTTTCTTT
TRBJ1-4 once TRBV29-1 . CSVGSEKLFF TGCAGCGTTGGAAGTGAAAAACTGTTTTTT
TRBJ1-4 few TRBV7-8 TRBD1 CASSLGQGALEGEKLFF TGTGCCAGCAGCTTAGGGCAGGGGGCCTTGGAGGGTGAAAAACTGTTTTTT
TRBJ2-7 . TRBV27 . CASSISGTTAYEQYF TGTGCCAGCAGTATCTCCGGGACAACTGCCTACGAGCAGTACTTC
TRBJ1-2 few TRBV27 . CASSHTLMAPTDFYGYTF TGTGCCAGCAGTCATACCCTAATGGCCCCGACAGATTTTTATGGCTACACCTTC
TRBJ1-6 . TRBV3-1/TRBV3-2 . CASSKDQQSGPLHF TGTGCCAGCAGCAAAGACCAACAGTCCGGTCCCCTCCACTTT
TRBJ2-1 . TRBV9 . CASSEAGSYNEQFF TGTGCCAGCAGTGAGGCGGGATCCTACAATGAGCAGTTCTTC
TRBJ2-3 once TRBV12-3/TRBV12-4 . CASTLLGDTQYF TGTGCCAGCACCCTACTAGGAGATACGCAGTATTTT
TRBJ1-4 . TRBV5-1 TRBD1 CASTEGAGGEKLFF TGCGCCAGCACCGAGGGGGCTGGAGGTGAAAAACTGTTTTTT
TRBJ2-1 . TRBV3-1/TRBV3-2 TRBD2 CASSPQTSGRYNEQFF TGTGCCAGCAGCCCCCAGACTAGCGGGAGATATAATGAGCAGTTCTTC
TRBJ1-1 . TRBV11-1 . CASSLGQRVNTEAFF TGTGCCAGCAGCTTAGGACAAAGGGTGAACACTGAAGCTTTCTTT
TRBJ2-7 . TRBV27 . CASSFGGSLTYEQYF TGTGCCAGCAGTTTTGGAGGGTCGCTAACCTACGAGCAGTACTTC
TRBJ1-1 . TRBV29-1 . CSGCQGMNTEAFF TGCAGCGGTTGCCAGGGAATGAACACTGAAGCTTTCTTT
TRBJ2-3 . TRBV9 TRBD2 CASSGSLAGAEDTQYF TGTGCCAGCAGCGGAAGCCTAGCGGGAGCAGAAGATACGCAGTATTTT
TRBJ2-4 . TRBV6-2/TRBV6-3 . CASSYSGTLAKNIQYF TGTGCCAGCAGTTACTCGGGCACCTTAGCCAAAAACATTCAGTACTTC
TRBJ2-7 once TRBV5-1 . CASSLGDIRYEQYF TGCGCCAGCAGCTTGGGCGACATAAGGTACGAGCAGTACTTC
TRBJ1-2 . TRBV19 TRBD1 CASTPTWDRATYGYTF TGTGCCAGTACCCCGACGTGGGACAGGGCCACCTATGGCTACACCTTC
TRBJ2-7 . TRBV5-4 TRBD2 CASSLGLAGGPSYEQYF TGTGCCAGCAGCTTGGGGCTAGCGGGAGGGCCCTCCTACGAGCAGTACTTC
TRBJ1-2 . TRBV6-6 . CASRGVRGTNYGYTF TGTGCCAGCAGGGGGGTTCGGGGGACTAACTATGGCTACACCTTC
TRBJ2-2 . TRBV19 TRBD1 CASSSPWDRNWNTGELFF TGTGCCAGTAGTAGTCCCTGGGACAGAAATTGGAACACCGGGGAGCTGTTTTTT
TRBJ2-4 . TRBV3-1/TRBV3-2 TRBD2 CASSQDLTSGALGAKNIQYF TGTGCCAGCAGCCAAGACTTGACTAGCGGGGCCCTGGGAGCCAAAAACATTCAGTACTTC
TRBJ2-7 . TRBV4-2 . CASSQDEAGYEQYF TGTGCCAGCAGCCAAGATGAGGCGGGTTACGAGCAGTACTTC
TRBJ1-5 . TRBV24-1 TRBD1 CATSDPGQLNQPQHF TGTGCCACCAGTGACCCGGGACAGCTCAATCAGCCCCAGCATTTT
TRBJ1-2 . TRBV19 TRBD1 CASSPRGGGWDYGYTF TGTGCCAGTAGTCCCCGGGGAGGGGGCTGGGACTATGGCTACACCTTC
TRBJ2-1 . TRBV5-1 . CASSQDSYNEQFF TGCGCCAGCAGCCAGGACTCTTACAATGAGCAGTTCTTC
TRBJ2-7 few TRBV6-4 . CAENSGYEQYF TGTGCCGAAAATAGCGGCTACGAGCAGTACTTC